This T cell receptor (beta chain) was observed in a study of beta chain features in type 1 diabetes (dated by TCRdb to 2017 to 2018). Describing the broader study: Mean age, gender distribution, total cell number and subset yield did not differ between patients and healthy donors. A total of roughly 98,000,000 sorted cells were examined across all samples, and a strong correlation was observed between cell number per subset and RNA yield. The study compared the TCRB repertoires of sorted circulating CD4+ T cell subsets in recently diagnosed type 1 diabetes patients with those in matched healthy donors. Whereas all 28 donors provided naive and central memory subsets, regulatory and stem cell-like memory subsets were isolated from just 8 patients and roughly eight healthy donors.

V loses 4 bases at its end and J loses 7 bases; junction bases beyond the gene matches: 10. In the germline V gene (reference sequence), CDR1 corresponds to LNHDA and CDR2 to SQIVND. From the cysteine up to the phenylalanine, the CDR3 has a length of 16 residues. Only CDR3 DNA is held: 48 bases, read in frame from base 1. Concerning this clone itself: Its recognized antigen is unknown. Base qualities are missing; no much larger clone stands one base away.

The entire isolated RNA was reverse transcribed using the High Capacity cDNA Reverse Transcription Kit, and thus expressed TCRB transcripts were sequenced. Deep immunoSEQ sequencing was performed on naive, central memory and regulatory T cell samples, with an average of roughly 3.3 million total reads per sample. After sorted cells were lysed in RLT buffer, RNA was extracted with DNase-treated RNeasy Micro or Mini kits, with the choice depending on cell number. To prevent cross-contamination, every cell subset was processed on its own, while patient and healthy donor samples were processed together. Using the immunoSEQ multiplex PCR, TCRB sequences were amplified from cDNA into 87-bp fragments spanning the CDR3 region. Sequencing of the amplicons was done on the Illumina HiSeq platform. Processing in the source paper ran as follows. PCR bias was corrected computationally using synthetic template baselines, and reads within Hamming distance 2 were collapsed, with unmergeable singletons discarded. Reads were aligned to IMGT to assign V, D and J genes, CDR3 length, and insertions or deletions at six rearrangement sites. Within each subset, clonotype counts were normalized to sorted cell number, and only after that were true diversity and Gini coefficients computed with the tcR R package. The overlap coefficient, calculated on TCRB nucleotide sequences, was used to quantify repertoire sharing. Out-of-frame TCRB sequences from naive cells were analyzed to stand in for the pre-selection repertoire. The table comes from immuneACCESS by way of TCRdb, which keeps in-frame sequences with V and J called. Part of the clones is missing from these tables; in studies checked, under half for an unresolved V gene and the rest for unknown reasons. That table gives V, J and clone size, and the DNA gave D and trimming. The sample contains about 360,000 clones, around 12% of them found a single time. 0.017% of the sample goes to the ten largest clones.

Beyond this particular receptor, the publication reports: A moderate but significant shortening of TCRB CDR3 length was observed in type 1 diabetes patients in all four CD4+ subsets. Sequencing cDNA rather than genomic DNA could over-represent highly expressing activated cells, although activation and CD3 levels did not differ between groups. At VDJ recombination sites, patients with type 1 diabetes made fewer insertions and deleted more nucleotides, a pattern implying thymic rearrangement abnormalities. PCR might favor shorter templates, but patient and control samples were amplified and corrected together, so any skew would affect both groups equally. Naive, central memory and regulatory TCRB repertoires appeared more similar among patients than among healthy donors. Only small numbers of individuals were included in the HLA sub-analyses, which left unresolved whether HLA type had any influence on TCRB rearrangement.

Each donor gave one peripheral blood draw, roughly 120 mL on average, collected into heparinised tubes. A BD FACSAria II and a panel including CD45RO, CCR7, CD25, CD127, CD95 and CD27 were used to sort naive, central memory, regulatory and stem cell-like memory CD4+ T cells. A purity above 98% was achieved for all sorted populations. PBMCs were isolated immediately by Lymphoprep density gradient centrifugation and stained directly without culture. To minimize batch effects, samples were stained and sorted in pairs, one healthy donor with one patient per experiment. This clonotype was obtained from a man aged 18 to 30 in good health. Rearrangement joined TRBV19 to TRBJ1-1; 12 central bases correspond to TRBD1. What was sequenced was naive CD4+ T cells from blood. The meaning of the sample's cell subset or site label: true naive CD4+ T cells. The nucleotide sequence is TGTGCCAGTAGTAAGGGGACAGGGGGCGTAAGGCTTGAAGCTTTCTTT. Protein translation: CASSKGTGGVRLEAFF.